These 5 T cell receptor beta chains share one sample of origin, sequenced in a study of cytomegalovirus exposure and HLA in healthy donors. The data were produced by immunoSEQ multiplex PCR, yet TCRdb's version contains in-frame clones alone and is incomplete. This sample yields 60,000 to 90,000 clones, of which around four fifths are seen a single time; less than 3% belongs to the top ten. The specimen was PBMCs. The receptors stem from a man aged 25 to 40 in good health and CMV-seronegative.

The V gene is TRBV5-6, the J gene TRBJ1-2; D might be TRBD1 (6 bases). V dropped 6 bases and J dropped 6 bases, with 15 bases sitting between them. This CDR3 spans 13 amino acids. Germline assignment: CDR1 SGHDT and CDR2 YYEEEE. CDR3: CASIQGHEDGYTF. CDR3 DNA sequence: TGTGCCAGCATCCAGGGACATGAGGATGGCTACACCTTC.

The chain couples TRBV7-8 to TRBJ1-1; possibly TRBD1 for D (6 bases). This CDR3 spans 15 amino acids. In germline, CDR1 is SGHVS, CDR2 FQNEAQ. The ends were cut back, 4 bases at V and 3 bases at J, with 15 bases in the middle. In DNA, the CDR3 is TGTGCCAGCAGCTCCCAAGTAGGGGGGGACACTGAAGCTTTCTTT. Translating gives CASSSQVGGDTEAFF.

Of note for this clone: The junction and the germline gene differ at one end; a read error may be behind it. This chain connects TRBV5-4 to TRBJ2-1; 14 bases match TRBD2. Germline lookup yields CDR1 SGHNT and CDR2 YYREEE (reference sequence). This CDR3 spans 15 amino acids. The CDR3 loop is CASSLGLAGGGLGIF. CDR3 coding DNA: TGTGCCAGCAGCTTGGGACTAGCGGGAGGGGGGCTAGGGATCTTC. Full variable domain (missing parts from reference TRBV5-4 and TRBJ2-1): ETGVTQSPTHLIKTRGQQVTLRCSSQSGHNTVSWYQQALGQGPQFIFQYYREEENGRGNFPPRFSGLQFPNYSSELNVNALELDDSALYLCASSLGLAGGGLGIFGPGTRLTVL.

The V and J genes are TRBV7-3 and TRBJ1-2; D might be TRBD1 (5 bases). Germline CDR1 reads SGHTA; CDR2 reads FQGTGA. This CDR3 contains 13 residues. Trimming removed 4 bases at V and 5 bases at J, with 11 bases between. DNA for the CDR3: TGTGCCAGCAGCTCAGGGCAGGGTTATGGCTACACCTTC. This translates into CASSSGQGYGYTF.

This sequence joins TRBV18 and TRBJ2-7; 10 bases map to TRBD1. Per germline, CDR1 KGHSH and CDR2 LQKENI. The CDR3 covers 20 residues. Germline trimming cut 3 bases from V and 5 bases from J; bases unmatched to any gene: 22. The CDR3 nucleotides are TGTGCCAGCTCACCCCGGGACAGGGGAAACGAAAACGGATTATTAGACGAGCAGTACTTC. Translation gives CASSPRDRGNENGLLDEQYF.